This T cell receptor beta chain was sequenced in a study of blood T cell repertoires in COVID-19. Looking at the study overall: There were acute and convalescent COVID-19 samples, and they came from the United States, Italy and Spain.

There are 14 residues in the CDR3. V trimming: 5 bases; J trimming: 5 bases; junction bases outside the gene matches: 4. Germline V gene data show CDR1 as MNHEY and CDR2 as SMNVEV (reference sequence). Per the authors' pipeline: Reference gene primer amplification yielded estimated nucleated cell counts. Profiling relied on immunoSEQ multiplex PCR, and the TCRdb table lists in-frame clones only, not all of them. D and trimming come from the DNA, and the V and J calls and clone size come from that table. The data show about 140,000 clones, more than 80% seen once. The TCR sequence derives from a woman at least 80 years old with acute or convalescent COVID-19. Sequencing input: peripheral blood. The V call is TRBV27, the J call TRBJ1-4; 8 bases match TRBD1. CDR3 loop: CASSDRGGNEKLFF. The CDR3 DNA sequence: TGTGCCAGCAGTGACAGGGGAGGAAATGAAAAACTGTTTTTT.